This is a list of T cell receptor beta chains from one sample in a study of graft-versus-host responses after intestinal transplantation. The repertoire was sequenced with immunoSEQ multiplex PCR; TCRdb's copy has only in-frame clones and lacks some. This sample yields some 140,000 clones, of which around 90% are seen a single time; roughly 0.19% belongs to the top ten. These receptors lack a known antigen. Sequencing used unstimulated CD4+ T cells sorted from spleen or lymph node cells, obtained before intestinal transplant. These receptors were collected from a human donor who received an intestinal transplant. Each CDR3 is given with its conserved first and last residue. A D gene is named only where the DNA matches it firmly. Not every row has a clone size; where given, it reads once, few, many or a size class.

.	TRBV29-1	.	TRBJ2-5	CSVELRGRETQYF	TGCAGCGTTGAGTTACGGGGGCGAGAGACCCAGTACTTC
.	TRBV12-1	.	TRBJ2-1	CASSRTSGISSYNEQFF	TGTGCCAGCAGCAGGACTAGCGGGATAAGCTCCTACAATGAGCAGTTCTTC
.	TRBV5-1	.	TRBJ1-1	CASSPNGAANTEAFF	TGCGCCAGCAGCCCGAATGGAGCTGCGAACACTGAAGCTTTCTTT
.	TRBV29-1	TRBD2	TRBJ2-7	CSAERGAGEQYF	TGCAGCGCCGAGCGGGGGGCGGGCGAGCAGTACTTC
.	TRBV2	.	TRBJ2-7	CASSGIIMDGTRPYEQYF	TGTGCCAGCAGTGGTATCATTATGGACGGGACAAGGCCCTACGAGCAGTACTTC
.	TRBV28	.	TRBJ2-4	CASSLEWGIQYF	TGTGCCAGCAGTTTAGAGTGGGGCATTCAGTACTTC
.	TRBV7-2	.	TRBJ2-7	CASSLQVKSSYEQYF	TGTGCCAGCAGCCTACAGGTAAAGTCCTCCTACGAGCAGTACTTC
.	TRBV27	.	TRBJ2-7	CASSLSDSTYEQYF	TGTGCCAGCAGTTTATCGGACAGTACCTACGAGCAGTACTTC
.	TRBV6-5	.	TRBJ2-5	CASSYRGNGQETQYF	TGTGCCAGCAGTTACCGTGGAAACGGGCAAGAGACCCAGTACTTC
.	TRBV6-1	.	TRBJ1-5	CASSDVQYRQPQHF	TGTGCCAGCAGTGATGTGCAGTATCGTCAGCCCCAGCATTTT
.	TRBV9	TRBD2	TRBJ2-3	CASSETSGRADTQYF	TGTGCCAGCAGCGAGACTAGCGGGCGGGCAGATACGCAGTATTTT
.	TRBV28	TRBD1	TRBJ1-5	CASGDRARNQPQHF	TGTGCCAGCGGGGACAGGGCACGCAATCAGCCCCAGCATTTT
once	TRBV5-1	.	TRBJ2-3	CASRGTTDTQYF	TGCGCCAGCAGAGGGACCACAGATACGCAGTATTTT
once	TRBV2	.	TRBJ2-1	CASNGMGAERYNEQFF	TGTGCCAGCAACGGGATGGGTGCAGAGCGATACAATGAGCAGTTCTTC
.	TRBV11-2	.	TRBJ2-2	CASSFLTGELFF	TGTGCCAGCAGCTTTCTCACCGGGGAGCTGTTTTTT
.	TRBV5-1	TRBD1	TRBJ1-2	CASSAGTVSNYGYTF	TGCGCCAGCAGCGCGGGGACAGTCTCTAACTATGGCTACACCTTC
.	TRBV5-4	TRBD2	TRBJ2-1	CASTRTSGNEQFF	TGTGCCAGCACTCGGACTAGTGGGAATGAGCAGTTCTTC
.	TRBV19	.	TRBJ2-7	CASSEQANYEQYF	TGTGCCAGTAGTGAGCAGGCTAACTACGAGCAGTACTTC
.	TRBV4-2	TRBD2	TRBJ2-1	CASSQEMGLGLASYNEQFF	TGTGCCAGCAGCCAAGAGATGGGGCTCGGACTAGCGAGCTACAATGAGCAGTTCTTC
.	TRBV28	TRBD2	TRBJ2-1	CASSLEGRVNEQFF	TGTGCCAGCAGTTTAGAAGGGAGGGTAAATGAGCAGTTCTTC
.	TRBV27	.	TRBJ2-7	CASSLSPYWKQYF	TGTGCCAGCAGTTTATCTCCCTATTGGAAGCAGTACTTC
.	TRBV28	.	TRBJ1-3	CASSLLVTHYSGNTIYF	TGTGCCAGCAGTTTATTGGTCACCCATTACTCTGGAAACACCATATATTTT
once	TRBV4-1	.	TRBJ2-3	CASSPTTDTQYF	TGCGCCAGCAGCCCGACCACAGATACGCAGTATTTT
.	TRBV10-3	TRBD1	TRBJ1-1	CAIKDPGKGAGTEAFF	TGTGCCATCAAGGACCCCGGAAAGGGGGCAGGTACTGAAGCTTTCTTT
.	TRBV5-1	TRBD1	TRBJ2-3	CASSLWAGGGTDTQYF	TGCGCCAGCAGCTTGTGGGCAGGGGGTGGCACAGATACGCAGTATTTT
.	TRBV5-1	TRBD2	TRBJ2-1	CASSLDLAGEQFF	TGCGCCAGCAGCTTGGATCTAGCGGGAGAGCAGTTCTTC
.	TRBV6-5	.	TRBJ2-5	CASSYGVGGETQYF	TGTGCCAGCAGTTATGGTGTGGGGGGCGAGACCCAGTACTTC
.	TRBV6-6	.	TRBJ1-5	CASSYNGGQPQHF	TGTGCCAGCAGTTACAATGGGGGACAGCCCCAGCATTTT
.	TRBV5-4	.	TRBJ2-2	CASSLVGRRETGELFF	TGTGCCAGCAGCTTGGTCGGGAGACGGGAGACCGGGGAGCTGTTTTTT
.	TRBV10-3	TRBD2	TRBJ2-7	CAISGGELAGPYEQYF	TGTGCCATCAGTGGGGGGGAGCTAGCGGGACCTTACGAGCAGTACTTC
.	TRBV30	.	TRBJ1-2	CAWNGGRDYGYTF	TGTGCCTGGAACGGTGGCCGAGACTATGGCTACACCTTC
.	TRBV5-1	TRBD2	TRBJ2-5	CASSSLAGGPSETQYF	TGCGCCAGCAGCTCCTTAGCGGGAGGGCCCTCAGAGACCCAGTACTTC
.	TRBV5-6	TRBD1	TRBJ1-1	CASSTAGGRYTEAFF	TGTGCCAGCAGCACTGCAGGGGGCCGATACACTGAAGCTTTCTTT
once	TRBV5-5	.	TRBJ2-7	CASSFRDISYEQYF	TGTGCCAGCAGCTTTCGAGACATCTCCTACGAGCAGTACTTC
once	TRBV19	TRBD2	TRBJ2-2	CASSIIAGGRGGELFF	TGTGCCAGTAGTATTATAGCGGGAGGACGGGGCGGGGAGCTGTTTTTT
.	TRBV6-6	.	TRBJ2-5	CASSYPGVETQYF	TGTGCCAGCAGTTACCCGGGAGTTGAGACCCAGTACTTC